The rows below give T cell receptor beta chains drawn from one sample of a study of T-cell memory formation after mild COVID-19. TCRdb reprocessed the 5' RACE reads via MiXCR and lists one record per CDR3 protein. The sample has 250,000 to 300,000 distinct CDR3 sequences, more than 15% seen once; the top ten hold around a fifth. Sequencing used PBMCs or a T cell subset sorted from them (not recorded which). Every receptor here comes from a man between 18 and 29 years old who had mild COVID-19 (a few samples of this study predate the infection). Cell type and time point are not known. CDR3s include the opening cysteine and the closing phenylalanine or tryptophan. A D gene is named only where the DNA matches it firmly. Not all rows give a size; the values are once, few, many and, for expanded clones, a class.

d_call,v_call,j_call,clone_size,cdr3_aa,cdr3_nt
NA,TRBV14,TRBJ2-1,few,CASSQLLDRKNEQFF,TGTGCCAGCAGCCAACTTCTTGACAGGAAGAATGAGCAGTTCTTC
NA,TRBV7-2,TRBJ2-5,few,CATSPRAGETQYF,TGTGCCACCTCTCCCCGGGCGGGGGAGACCCAGTACTTC
NA,TRBV20-1,TRBJ2-3,few,CSAPGPGDTQYF,TGCAGTGCTCCCGGACCGGGGGATACGCAGTATTTT
NA,TRBV4-3,TRBJ2-7,few,CASSETVSYEQYF,TGCGCCAGCAGTGAGACTGTGTCCTACGAGCAGTACTTC
NA,TRBV21-1,TRBJ2-5,once,CASSKGGGMKYQETQYF,TGTGCCAGCAGCAAAGGGGGCGGGATGAAGTACCAAGAGACCCAGTACTTC
TRBD1,TRBV6-5,TRBJ1-2,few,CASSYRGSGYGYTF,TGTGCCAGCAGCTACAGGGGTAGCGGCTATGGCTACACCTTC
NA,TRBV20-1,TRBJ1-2,many,CSATSGGAGYGYTF,TGCAGTGCGACGAGCGGGGGAGCAGGCTATGGCTACACCTTC
TRBD2,TRBV12-3/TRBV12-4,TRBJ2-2,few,CASSLLPLAGGDTGELFF,TGTGCCAGCAGTTTACTCCCGCTAGCGGGGGGCGACACCGGGGAGCTGTTTTTT
NA,TRBV4-3,TRBJ1-1,few,CASSQELRSGMASGAFF,TGCGCCAGCAGCCAAGAGCTTAGGTCCGGGATGGCCTCTGGAGCTTTCTTT
NA,TRBV7-9,TRBJ2-1,NA,CASSFQGSGSYNEQFF,TGTGCCAGCAGCTTTCAGGGGAGCGGGTCCTACAATGAGCAGTTCTTC
NA,TRBV7-2,TRBJ2-1,many,CASSQAGNEQFF,TGTGCCAGCAGCCAAGCAGGGAATGAGCAGTTCTTC
NA,TRBV19,TRBJ1-6,NA,CASGGGSPLHF,TGTGCCAGTGGGGGGGGTTCACCCCTCCACTTT
TRBD1,TRBV29-1,TRBJ2-5,few,CSVGGQGLQETQYF,TGCAGCGTTGGGGGACAGGGACTCCAAGAGACCCAGTACTTC
NA,TRBV19,TRBJ2-7,NA,CASSIDHRSYEQYF,TGTGCCAGTAGTATTGATCACCGTTCCTACGAGCAGTACTTC
NA,TRBV5-1,TRBJ1-4,few,CASSNGQFRTNEKLFF,TGCGCCAGCAGCAACGGACAGTTCCGGACTAATGAAAAACTGTTTTTT
NA,TRBV27,TRBJ1-2,few,CASFGARDIGYTF,TGTGCCAGCTTTGGAGCCAGGGACATTGGCTACACCTTC
NA,TRBV24-1,TRBJ2-4,few,CATSESDSHLAKNIQYF,TGTGCCACCAGTGAATCAGACAGTCACTTAGCCAAAAACATTCAGTACTTC
TRBD2,TRBV7-3,TRBJ2-3,few,CASRGGSGGSTDTQYF,TGTGCCAGCAGAGGGGGAAGCGGGGGTAGCACAGATACGCAGTATTTT
NA,TRBV4-3,TRBJ2-3,NA,CASSQERLPDTQYF,TGCGCCAGCAGCCAAGAGAGGTTACCAGATACGCAGTATTTT
TRBD1,TRBV19,TRBJ1-1,few,CASSTTGRPNTEAFF,TGTGCCAGTAGTACGACAGGGAGGCCGAACACTGAAGCTTTCTTT
NA,TRBV4-1,TRBJ1-5,few,CASSRRLGDISVGGQPQHF,TGCGCCAGCAGCCGAAGACTGGGGGACATCTCGGTAGGCGGTCAGCCCCAGCATTTT
NA,TRBV5-1,TRBJ2-5,NA,CASSSPAYQETQYF,TGCGCCAGCAGTTCTCCAGCTTACCAAGAGACCCAGTACTTC
NA,TRBV12-3/TRBV12-4,TRBJ1-1,few,CASSFSGARTEAFF,TGTGCCAGCAGTTTCTCAGGGGCTAGGACTGAAGCTTTCTTT